The text below deals with one T cell receptor (beta chain). The data belong to a study of control samples from healthy donors and cancer patients. The germline V gene has CDR1 SEHNR and CDR2 FQNEAQ (reference sequence). The CDR3 is made up of 16 amino acids. Trimming pared 1 base from V and 0 bases from J, leaving 10 bases between. The method was immunoSEQ multiplex PCR; TCRdb's version includes in-frame clones alone and lacks a portion of them. The sample includes more than 90,000 clones, around nine tenths of them seen just once. J is TRBJ1-3 and V is TRBV7-9; D may be TRBD1 (6 bases). The receptor was isolated from a man aged 25-45 years in good health. Sequencing was performed on blood. The CDR3 coding sequence is TGTGCCAGCAGCTTAGGTGTGGGGGCCTCTGGAAACACCATATATTTT. Protein product: CASSLGVGASGNTIYF.